What follows is one TCR beta chain and its context. Antigen specificity is unknown. This entry is derived from a study of beta chain features in type 1 diabetes. Study results and limitations: Patients' naive, central memory and regulatory TCRB repertoires appeared more alike than those of healthy donors. Type 1 diabetes patients had moderately but significantly shorter TCRB CDR3s in all four CD4+ subsets.

A single heparinised blood sample, averaging approximately 116 mL, was obtained per donor. From germline, CDR1 is SGDLS and CDR2 YYNGEE. The CDR3 has 14 residues. V was shortened by 0 bases and J by 6 bases, with 9 bases between the two germline ends. Every bit of the isolated RNA underwent reverse transcription, so sequencing read expressed TCRB transcripts. Profiling relied on immunoSEQ multiplex PCR, and the TCRdb table lists in-frame clones only, not all of them. The profile shows roughly 350,000 clones, about 11% of them singletons. The sample comprised naive CD4+ T cells from blood. The rearrangement links TRBV9 to TRBJ2-2; D unclear. The origin of this receptor is a woman in her twenties or thirties in good health. The CDR3 reads CASSVALVAGELFF. CDR3 nucleotides: TGTGCCAGCAGCGTAGCCCTAGTAGCCGGGGAGCTGTTTTTT.